This T cell receptor (beta chain) was recorded in a study of neurological immune-mediated disorders (dated by TCRdb to between 2018 and 2021). Study-wide context: Peripheral blood TCR-beta repertoires from patients with HTLV-I-associated myelopathy (HAM/TSP), patients with multiple sclerosis, and healthy controls were compared in the study using UMI-based sequencing. The approximately 100 TCR-beta libraries included longitudinal samples, technical triplicates and paired sorted CD4+ and CD8+ T-cell subsets alongside PBMC samples. The cohort included some 70 subjects: approximately 15 with HAM/TSP, roughly 34 with multiple sclerosis, and around 20 healthy controls.

V loses 0 bases, J loses 4 bases, and the germline ends lie 21 bases apart. Counted from cysteine to phenylalanine, this CDR3 has 17 amino acids. Kept here is only the CDR3 DNA, which spans 51 bases and is read in frame from base 1. Per the germline V gene (reference sequence), DFQATT is the CDR1 and SNEGSKA is the CDR2. For the unsorted PBMC libraries, 2 million PBMCs were stored in RNAlater at -80 degrees C until RNA extraction and were used to generate the libraries. Peripheral blood underwent Ficoll-Hypaque density gradient centrifugation to isolate PBMCs, which were then cryopreserved in liquid nitrogen. cDNA was synthesized by template-switch 5'RACE using a primer carrying a 10-nucleotide random unique molecular identifier by which each TCR transcript was tagged. Every sequencing run covered 15-18 subjects and yielded more than 180 million TCR-beta sequences. The RNeasy kit was used to extract total RNA. TCR-beta VDJ regions were amplified with primers for the TCR constant region and the 5'RACE anchor, using the KAPA Real-time Library Amplification kit. A first PCR added sample indexes and Illumina adaptors, after which a second PCR increased the library yield. After Ampure bead purification, the roughly 650 bp TCR product was size-selected on a 2% E-gel SizeSelection system. Library quality was checked on a Bioanalyzer, concentration was measured with Qubit, and libraries were quantified with the Kapa Library Quantification kit before pooling. An Illumina HiSeq 2500 sequenced the libraries paired-end 2 x 150 bp. To increase sequence diversity, roughly 25-31% phiX was spiked into each library pool. In the source study's methods: The quality-filtered reads were processed with the UMI-based MiGEC pipeline, whose error correction step removed more than 90% of the raw TCR sequences. IMGT germline references were used for aligning VDJ genes, and each clonotype was defined as a unique CDR3 amino acid sequence together with its V-J genes. Clonal expansion, Shannon diversity and CDR3 relatedness (CalcPairwiseDistances, ClusterSamples) were evaluated with VDJtools, and phylogenetic trees were built with CLCbio workbench. A clone was classed as expanded if it had 8 or more unique UMIs, a cutoff based on coefficient-of-variation modelling across technical triplicates. The public sequencing data were trimmed at Q25 with fastp and processed into clonotypes with MiXCR by TCRdb, which kept only in-frame beta chains. Rows merge per CDR3 protein into single entries with the most common DNA and genes. What appears here as the V and J calls and clone size reflects TCRdb's work, not the paper's. A total of 20,000 or so distinct CDR3 sequences appear in this sample, about 16% of them only once. Of the sample, roughly 15% is held by the ten largest clones.

This clonotype was found many times. Its antigen is unknown. No quality values exist for individual bases; no much larger clone is one base distant. Study-wide findings and limitations: TCR clonal expansion was highest in HAM/TSP patients and lowest in MS patients, with MS patients falling below even healthy controls. Expanded clones from different subjects shared no identical CDR3 amino acid sequences, which suggests that TCR-beta repertoires were private in all groups.

The chain couples TRBV20-1 to TRBJ1-2, with the identity of the D gene unclear. This clonotype originated in a female donor with HTLV-1-associated myelopathy (HAM/TSP). Sequenced: PBMCs. The bases are TGCAGTGCTAGAGATTCCAGACCTTCAGGAGCAGGCTATGGCTACACCTTC. Translation gives CSARDSRPSGAGYGYTF.